These T cell receptor beta chains were read from a single sample in a study of early T cells in non-severe SARS-CoV-2 infection. TCRdb independently ran MiXCR on the 5' RACE reads; one entry per CDR3 protein. This repertoire shows 25,000 to 35,000 distinct CDR3 sequences, less than 6.5% found once; its top ten account for over 2.5%. The specimen was whole blood. The receptors derive from an adult who was a healthcare worker with PCR-confirmed SARS-CoV-2 infection or an uninfected control (not recorded which). Both conserved end residues are part of each CDR3. Each record gives: V gene, J gene, D gene, clone size, CDR3 protein, CDR3 DNA. D genes are given only for firm matches. Some rows mark clone size as missing; the rest say once, few, many or name a class of expanded clone.

TRBV28,TRBJ2-7,TRBD1,few,CASRRPDRGNNEQYF,TGTGCCAGCAGACGACCGGACAGGGGTAACAACGAGCAGTACTTC
TRBV6-5,TRBJ2-1,NA,NA,CASCVAPNYNEQFF,TGTGCCAGCTGCGTGGCCCCAAACTACAATGAGCAGTTCTTC
TRBV2,TRBJ2-7,TRBD2,few,CASSEFTSGSYEQYF,TGTGCCAGCAGTGAATTCACTAGCGGGAGCTACGAGCAGTACTTC
TRBV12-3/TRBV12-4,TRBJ1-3,NA,many,CASSVFDTIYF,TGTGCCAGCAGCGTCTTCGACACCATATATTTT
TRBV5-1,TRBJ1-2,NA,many,CASSLDSSYGYTF,TGCGCCAGCAGCTTAGACAGCTCCTATGGCTACACCTTC
TRBV2,TRBJ1-5,TRBD1,many,CASSTWGTGNQPQHF,TGTGCCAGCAGTACCTGGGGGACAGGGAATCAGCCCCAGCATTTT
TRBV6-6,TRBJ2-1,TRBD2,medium-sized,CASRSGAINEQFF,TGTGCCAGCAGAAGCGGGGCTATCAATGAGCAGTTCTTC
TRBV19,TRBJ1-1,NA,many,CASSIGRGHPMNTEAFF,TGTGCCAGTAGTATAGGAAGGGGCCACCCGATGAACACTGAAGCTTTCTTT
TRBV19,TRBJ2-3,NA,NA,CASSRGGTLGDTQYF,TGTGCCAGTAGCAGGGGGGGGACCCTCGGAGATACGCAGTATTTT
TRBV11-2,TRBJ2-4,TRBD1,many,CASSHRDRALAKNIQYF,TGTGCCAGCAGCCACCGGGACAGGGCGTTAGCCAAAAACATTCAGTACTTC
TRBV5-1,TRBJ2-5,TRBD2,many,CASSLVAGGQETQYF,TGCGCCAGCAGCTTAGTAGCGGGGGGGCAAGAGACCCAGTACTTC
TRBV7-2,TRBJ2-1,TRBD2,many,CASSSTSGRAHEQFF,TGTGCCAGCAGCTCCACTAGCGGGAGGGCCCATGAGCAGTTCTTC
TRBV3-1,TRBJ2-7,TRBD1,few,CASSQDPALGQGYEQYF,TGTGCCAGCAGCCAAGATCCCGCCCTGGGACAGGGCTACGAGCAGTACTTC
TRBV14,TRBJ1-2,NA,few,CASSQDFGGRDSWQGYTF,TGTGCCAGCAGCCAAGATTTCGGGGGCCGGGACTCCTGGCAAGGCTACACCTTC
TRBV20-1,TRBJ2-1,NA,many,CSAQRDYRETVYNEQFF,TGCAGTGCTCAGAGGGATTATCGGGAGACGGTCTACAATGAGCAGTTCTTC
TRBV7-2,TRBJ1-2,NA,medium-sized,CASSHWTRRYYGYTF,TGTGCCAGCAGCCATTGGACTCGTCGATACTATGGCTACACCTTC